This TCR beta chain comes out of a study of blood T cells in healthy people across ages. Study conclusions and caveats: For the donors, CMV status was unknown and possibly confounded expanded clonotype changes.

This clonotype appeared many times. Its antigen remains unidentified. After removal of 6 bases from V and 6 bases from J, the junction contained 6 bases not matched to a gene. Germline loops: CDR1 DFQATT, CDR2 SNEGSKA (reference sequence). CDR3 length: 14 amino acids. A J-beta primer mix and a sample-barcoded 5' primer were used in a second PCR of roughly 7 to 12 cycles. TCRdb redid the calling of the 5' RACE reads with MiXCR, one entry per CDR3 protein. The data hold roughly 800,000 distinct CDR3 sequences, with roughly 60% observed a single time. Specimen: blood. The receptor comes from a man under 40 in good health. This chain joins TRBV20-1 and TRBJ2-1; 12 bases fit TRBD2. CDR3 bases: TGCAGTGCCCTAGCGGGAGGGCCCCTCAATGAGCAGTTCTTC. Amino acid sequence: CSALAGGPLNEQFF.